A selection of T cell receptor beta chains follows, all from one sample in a study of Graves' ophthalmopathy and Graves' hyperthyroidism. TCRdb re-analysed the multiplex PCR reads in MiXCR, keeping a single row per CDR3 protein. The sample shows around 1,000,000 distinct CDR3 sequences, 35% to 40% of them seen only once. Specimen: peripheral blood or thyroid tissue (not recorded which). The source of these receptors is an adult man with Graves' hyperthyroidism. Each CDR3 is given with its conserved first and last residue. A D gene is named only where the DNA matches it firmly. The size field is filled for only some rows; it gives once, few, many or a size class.

abundance	len	v_gene	j_gene	d_gene	CDR3nt	CDR3aa
many	14	TRBV7-9	TRBJ1-1	TRBD1	TGTGCCAGCAGCAGACAGGGGTCCAACACTGAAGCTTTCTTT	CASSRQGSNTEAFF
many	12	TRBV20-1	TRBJ1-5	-	TGCAGTGCACGGACGGATAATCAGCCCCAGCATTTT	CSARTDNQPQHF
-	18	TRBV4-1	TRBJ1-5	TRBD1	TGCGCCAGCAGCCAAGGCAAGTGGACAGGGAACGTTGGACAGCCCCAGCATTTT	CASSQGKWTGNVGQPQHF
many	17	TRBV7-9	TRBJ1-1	-	TGTGCCAGCAGCTTGGAAGGTCTGGGACACGTGAACACTGAAGCTTTCTTT	CASSLEGLGHVNTEAFF
-	13	TRBV7-8	TRBJ2-2	-	TGTGCCAGCCATGCGGAGAACACCGGGGAGCTGTTTTTT	CASHAENTGELFF
-	16	TRBV6-6	TRBJ1-4	-	TGTGCCAGCAGCCCTCCGCAGCAGGGGCTCTTCGGAAAACTGTTTTTT	CASSPPQQGLFGKLFF
-	18	TRBV5-6	TRBJ2-2	TRBD2	TGTGCCAGCAGCTACGAAGGACTAGCAGGCTGGGGCACCGGGGAGCTGTTTTTT	CASSYEGLAGWGTGELFF
few	14	TRBV24-1	TRBJ1-2	TRBD1	TGTGCCACCAGTGATCTTGACAGGGTATATGGCTACACCTTC	CATSDLDRVYGYTF
many	14	TRBV5-1	TRBJ1-2	-	TGCGCCACCCGGGGACTACTCTCTAACTATGGCTACACCTTC	CATRGLLSNYGYTF
few	14	TRBV7-9	TRBJ2-7	-	TGTGCCAGCAGCCCCCGTAGGCTGACCTACGAGCAGTACTTC	CASSPRRLTYEQYF
few	16	TRBV12-3/TRBV12-4	TRBJ1-1	TRBD1	TGTGCCAGTCGGGGACAGGGGGCGCTTGATATCACTGAAGCTTTCTTT	CASRGQGALDITEAFF
-	14	TRBV10-3	TRBJ1-5	-	TGTGCCATCAGCCGGGACCATAGCAATCAGCCCCAGCATTTT	CAISRDHSNQPQHF
once	14	TRBV10-3	TRBJ1-4	-	TGTGCCATCCAGGAGGGGGTTGGTAATGAAAAACTGTTTTTT	CAIQEGVGNEKLFF
-	12	TRBV10-3	TRBJ1-5	TRBD1	TGTGCCATAGGACAGGGGGGCCGGCCCCAGCATTTT	CAIGQGGRPQHF